The 11 T cell receptor beta chains reported below all come from one sample, sequenced in a study of shared clonotypes between healthy human individuals. The table came from immunoSEQ multiplex PCR; TCRdb's copy has only in-frame clones and leaves some out. This table holds 100,000 to 120,000 clones, about 62% found once. Sequencing was carried out using memory CD8+ T cells sorted from blood. Subset: CD45RO+ cells pooled with CCR7-negative TemRA cells. Receptors were obtained from a woman aged 30 to 39 in good health.

This clone has a handful of counts. The J gene is TRBJ1-1, the V gene TRBV28; D is possibly TRBD1 (6 bases). The V gene's germline CDR1 is MDHEN and CDR2 SYDVKM. This CDR3 is built from 15 residues. V was trimmed by 5 bases and J by 4 bases, leaving 17 bases between them. The CDR3 reads CASSPHKGERTEAFF. The DNA of the CDR3 is TGTGCCAGCAGTCCCCATAAGGGGGAGCGCACTGAAGCTTTCTTT.

This chain's CDR3 is CATSRVREAGELFF. CDR3 sequence (DNA): TGTGCCACCAGCAGAGTGCGGGAAGCCGGGGAGCTGTTTTTT. The chain combines TRBV15 with TRBJ2-2, with D tentatively TRBD2 (6 bases). The V gene's germline CDR1 is LNHNV and CDR2 YYDKDF (reference sequence). The CDR3 sequence is 14 residues long. Trimming shortened V by 1 base and J by 6 bases, and 9 bases separated the two germline ends.

The chain couples TRBV10-2 to TRBJ2-7; tentative D call: TRBD2 (6 bases). The CDR3 is 16 residues long. The germline gives CDR1 WSHSY, CDR2 SAAADI. Trimming shortened V by 8 bases and J by 4 bases, and 24 bases separated the two germline ends. As DNA, the CDR3 is TGCGCCAGCGGGGACCTTTATAGCGGTGCTAGGTACGAGCAGTACTTC. Protein sequence: CASGDLYSGARYEQYF.

This clone was picked up one time. The chain employs TRBV10-3 and TRBJ2-7; 7 bases match TRBD1. The length of the CDR3 is 12 residues. Germline trimming cut 8 bases from V and 7 bases from J; bases unmatched to any gene: 8. Germline CDR1 and CDR2: ENHRY and SYGVKD. The CDR3 DNA reads as TGTGCCATCGGGACAGTACCTAGGGAGCAGTACTTC. This sequence encodes CAIGTVPREQYF.

The gene calls are TRBV10-3 and TRBJ2-2; unclear D gene. Germline-derived CDR1 and CDR2 are ENHRY and SYGVKD. Trimming pared 4 bases from V and 1 base from J, leaving 7 bases between. CDR3 length: 14 amino acids. The CDR3 nucleotides read TGTGCCATCAGTGGGGCTTTGAACACCGGGGAGCTGTTTTTT. Translating gives CAISGALNTGELFF.

The chain couples TRBV25-1 to TRBJ1-3; TRBD1 matches at 8 bases. The V gene's germline CDR1 is MGHDK and CDR2 SYGVNS. V lost 5 bases and J lost 7; bases outside the gene matches: 13. The CDR3 consists of 16 residues. CDR3 residues: CASSNERQGPRNTIYF. The CDR3 coding sequence is TGTGCCAGCAGTAACGAAAGACAGGGGCCGAGGAACACCATATATTTT. The full variable domain, in which reference TRBV25-1 and TRBJ1-3 provide the parts outside the CDR3, is EADIYQTPRYLVIGTGKKITLECSQTMGHDKMYWYQQDPGMELHLIHYSYGVNSTEKGDLSSESTVSRIRTEHFPLTLESARPSHTSQYLCASSNERQGPRNTIYFGEGSWLTVV.

This clone was observed a single time. This chain joins TRBV4-1 and TRBJ2-1; 13 bases fit TRBD2. This CDR3 is 18 amino acids long. Germline-derived CDR1 and CDR2 are MGHRA and YSYEKL. J lost 5 bases, V lost 1 base, and 8 bases had no gene match. The DNA of the CDR3 is TGCGCCAGCAGCCAAGTCGACATGGGACTAGCGGGACACAATGAGCAGTTCTTC. This encodes CASSQVDMGLAGHNEQFF.

This chain links TRBV11-1 with TRBJ2-7; 8 positions agree with TRBD2. Trimming cost V 3 bases and J 2 bases; bases outside gene matches: 15. Germline V gene data show CDR1 as SGHAT and CDR2 as FQDESV (reference sequence). CDR3 length: 18 amino acids. The CDR3 DNA sequence: TGTGCCAGCAGCTTTCCCCTGCCCCCGGGACTAGTCCCCTACGAGCAGTACTTC. This gives the protein CASSFPLPPGLVPYEQYF.

The chain employs TRBV7-9 and TRBJ1-2; weak D call: TRBD1 (5 bases). The CDR3 sequence is 15 residues long. The germline V gene has CDR1 SEHNR and CDR2 FQNEAQ (reference sequence). V lost 4 bases, J lost 6 bases, and 18 bases lay in between. For the CDR3, the DNA is TGTGCCAGCAGCTGGGGGGGTTCTCTTAAGGATGGCTACACCTTC. It codes for CASSWGGSLKDGYTF.

CDR3 sequence: CASSLRGTGNTIYF. The DNA for the CDR3 is TGTGCCAGCAGCTTGAGGGGAACAGGAAACACCATATATTTT. This chain connects TRBV7-1 to TRBJ1-3; tentative D call: TRBD1 (5 bases). TRBV7-1 is known as an ORF, though its function is uncertain. Trimming cost V 4 bases and J 4 bases, with 11 bases left between them. CDR3 length equals 14 residues.

This clone has just a few counts. The rearrangement joins TRBV28 to TRBJ1-5; D gene uncertain. CDR3 length: 14 amino acids. CDR1 and CDR2 (germline): MDHEN, SYDVKM. V lost 5 bases to trimming and J lost 5 bases, with 13 bases between them. CDR3 in DNA: TGTGCCAGCAGTAAACGGCGACCTGATCAGCCCCAGCATTTT. Encoded protein: CASSKRRPDQPQHF.